This T cell receptor (beta chain) was profiled in a study of shared clonotypes between healthy human individuals. The CDR3 has 14 amino acids. Trimming stripped 5 bases from V and 2 bases from J, with 11 bases between. Germline CDR1 MRHNA, CDR2 SNTAGT. Sequencing was performed with immunoSEQ multiplex PCR; in TCRdb, only in-frame clones are kept and a portion is missing. This sample has roughly 2 million clones; around 95% occur once, and the top ten carry more than 0.1%. Sequencing was carried out using naive CD4+ T cells sorted from blood. Stated subset: CD45RA+ positively selected. The J gene is TRBJ2-3, the V gene TRBV6-4; TRBD2 is a possible D gene (6 bases). The clonotype was recovered from a young man in good health. The CDR3 loop is CASSRDFITDTQYF. As DNA, the CDR3 is TGTGCCAGCAGTAGGGACTTTATCACAGATACGCAGTATTTT.